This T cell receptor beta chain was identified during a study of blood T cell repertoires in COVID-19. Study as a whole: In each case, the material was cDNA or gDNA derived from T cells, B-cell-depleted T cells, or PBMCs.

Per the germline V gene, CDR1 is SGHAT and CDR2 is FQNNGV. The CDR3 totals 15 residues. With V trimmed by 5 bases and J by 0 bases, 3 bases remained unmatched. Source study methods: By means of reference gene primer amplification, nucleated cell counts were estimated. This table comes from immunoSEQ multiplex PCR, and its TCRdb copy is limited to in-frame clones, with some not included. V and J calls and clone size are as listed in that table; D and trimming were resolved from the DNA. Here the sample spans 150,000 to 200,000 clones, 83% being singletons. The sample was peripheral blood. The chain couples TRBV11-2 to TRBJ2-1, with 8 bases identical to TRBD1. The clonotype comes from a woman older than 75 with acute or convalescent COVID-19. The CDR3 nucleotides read TGTGCCAGCAGCCGGGACAGGAGCTCCTACAATGAGCAGTTCTTC. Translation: CASSRDRSSYNEQFF.